This T cell receptor (beta chain) derives from a study of cytotoxic CD8 clonotypes in ibrutinib-treated CLL. About the research overall: Sequenced samples delivered averages of around 250,000 productive templates and around 90,000 productive rearrangements.

In its sample, this clone was seen once. As yet, its antigen is unknown. Study-wide results and caveats: Public clonotypes occurred uncommonly; on treatment, they contracted or remained stable. In comparison with age-matched healthy donors, baseline clonality was higher and tracked circulating CD8+ T-cell counts.

CDR3 size: 16 residues. V lost 4 bases and J lost 0; bases outside the gene matches: 3. Germline assignment: CDR1 LNHDA and CDR2 SQIVND (reference sequence). Assay used: immunoSEQ multiplex PCR; TCRdb lists only in-frame clones, some missing. The sample lists under 200,000 clones; under 90% were seen once. The chain uses TRBV19 and TRBJ1-6; 7 positions match TRBD1. Source: PBMCs, taken after 24 months of ibrutinib treatment. The TCR originated in a human donor with chronic lymphocytic leukemia. CDR3 nucleotides: TGTGCCAGTAGTAAAAGACAGGGCTCCTATAATTCACCCCTCCACTTT. Translating gives CASSKRQGSYNSPLHF.